The TCR beta chain under discussion was sequenced for a study of cytomegalovirus exposure and HLA in healthy donors. This clone has only a few counts. Per the germline V gene, CDR1 is SGHVS and CDR2 is FNYEAQ. Trimming removed 0 bases at V and 3 bases at J, with 6 bases between. The CDR3 spans 15 residues. PCR was performed using 60 Vbeta and 13 Jbeta primers. Using immunoSEQ multiplex PCR, the repertoire was profiled, and TCRdb retains in-frame clones only, with some absent. The sample lists about 110,000 clones, 65% occurring once. Sequences were obtained from PBMCs. This clonotype was obtained from a man in his thirties or forties in good health and CMV-seropositive. The rearrangement uses TRBV7-6 and TRBJ2-6, with no clear D. CDR3 nucleotides: TGTGCCAGCAGCTTAGCAGATAGTGGGGCCAACGTCCTGACTTTC. It encodes CASSLADSGANVLTF.